The present T cell receptor (beta chain) was sequenced within a study of graft-versus-host responses after intestinal transplantation. Trimming shortened V by 6 bases and J by 0 bases, and 9 bases separated the two germline ends. The CDR3 totals 15 residues. The germline gives CDR1 MRHNA, CDR2 SNTAGT. This clone was found a few times. Produced via immunoSEQ multiplex PCR; TCRdb's table is partial and in-frame only. The sample has 15,000 to 20,000 clones, about a third seen once; the top ten hold about 2%. The rearrangement joins TRBV6-4 to TRBJ2-6, with D possibly TRBD2 on 6 matching bases. The receptor's source is a human patient who was an organ donor for intestinal transplantation. This specimen was alloreactive CD4+ T cells from a mixed lymphocyte reaction culture, taken before transplantation. Subset specified: CFSE-low proliferating T cells sorted from roughly six-day pre-transplant mixed lymphocyte reaction (GvH or HvG direction). The CDR3 DNA reads as TGTGCCAGCAGCGTCGGGAGCTCTGGGGCCAACGTCCTGACTTTC. Its translation is CASSVGSSGANVLTF.